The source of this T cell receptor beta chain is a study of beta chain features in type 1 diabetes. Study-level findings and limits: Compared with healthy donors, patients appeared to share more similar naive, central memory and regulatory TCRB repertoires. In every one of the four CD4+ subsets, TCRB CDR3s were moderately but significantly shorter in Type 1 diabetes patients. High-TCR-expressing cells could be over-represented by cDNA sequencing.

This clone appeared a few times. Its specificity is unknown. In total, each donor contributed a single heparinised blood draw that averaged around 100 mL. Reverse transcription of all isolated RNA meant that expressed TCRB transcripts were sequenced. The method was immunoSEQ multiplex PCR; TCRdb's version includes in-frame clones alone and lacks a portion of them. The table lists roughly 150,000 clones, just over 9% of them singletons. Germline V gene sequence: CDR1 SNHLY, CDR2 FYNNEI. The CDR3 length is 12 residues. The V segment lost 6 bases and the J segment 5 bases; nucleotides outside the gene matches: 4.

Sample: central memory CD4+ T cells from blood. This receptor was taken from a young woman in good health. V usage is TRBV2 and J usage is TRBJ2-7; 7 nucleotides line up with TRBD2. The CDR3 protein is CASSFRGDEQYF. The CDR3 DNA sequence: TGTGCCAGCAGCTTTCGGGGGGACGAGCAGTACTTC.